This paragraph reports one T cell receptor (beta chain). This record comes from a study of blood T cell repertoires in COVID-19. Assay used: immunoSEQ multiplex PCR; TCRdb lists only in-frame clones, some missing. The profile shows 100,000 to 150,000 clones, about nine tenths of them singletons. V was clipped by 5 bases and J by 10 bases; unmatched bases: 12. The CDR3 totals 16 residues. Germline V gene lookup returns CDR1 SGHNT and CDR2 YYREEE (reference sequence). Specimen: peripheral blood. The clonotype comes from a man aged 35 to 55 with acute or convalescent COVID-19. This chain joins TRBV5-4 and TRBJ2-1, with 13 bases lining up with TRBD2. The CDR3 DNA reads as TGTGCCAGCAGTGCCGGACTAGCGGGAGTTTTAGGGGAGCAGTTCTTC. Translated, it gives CASSAGLAGVLGEQFF.